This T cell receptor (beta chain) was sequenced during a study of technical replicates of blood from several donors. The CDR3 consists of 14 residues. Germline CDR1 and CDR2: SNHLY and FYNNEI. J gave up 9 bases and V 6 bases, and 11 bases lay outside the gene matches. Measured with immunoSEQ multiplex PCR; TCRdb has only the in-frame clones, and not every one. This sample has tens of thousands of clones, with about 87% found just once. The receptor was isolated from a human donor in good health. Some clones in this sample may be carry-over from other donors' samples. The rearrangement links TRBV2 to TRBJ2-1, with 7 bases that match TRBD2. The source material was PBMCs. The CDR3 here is CASSLFAGVIEQFF. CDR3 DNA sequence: TGTGCCAGCAGCTTGTTTGCGGGAGTAATTGAGCAGTTCTTC.